Listed here are 23 T cell receptor beta chains from one sample, sequenced in a study of Graves' ophthalmopathy and Graves' hyperthyroidism. Amplifying from RNA transcripts, the study obtained TCR beta CDR3 regions. First-round RT-PCR employed HTBI primers, with a second-round multiplex PCR after it. TCRdb itself ran the multiplex PCR reads through MiXCR, one entry per CDR3 protein. The sample lists 620,000 or so distinct CDR3 sequences; approximately 21% were seen once. Sample: peripheral blood. The receptors were sampled from a young woman with stable Graves' hyperthyroidism. Some clones in this sample may be carry-over from other donors' samples.

This clonotype was seen only a few times. The chain carries TRBV11-2 and TRBJ2-7; 8 positions match TRBD2. Losses at the gene ends were 0 bases for V and 2 bases for J; bases not matched to a gene: 3. The CDR3 loop spans 15 amino acids. Looked up from germline, CDR1 is SGHAT and CDR2 is FQNNGV. The chain's CDR3 is CASSLDGGGTYEQYF. CDR3 nucleotide sequence: TGTGCCAGCAGCTTAGACGGGGGGGGAACCTACGAGCAGTACTTC.

A few counts support this clonotype. This chain uses TRBV2 with TRBJ2-5, with 9 bases aligning to TRBD2. Germline V gene data show CDR1 as SNHLY and CDR2 as FYNNEI. The CDR3 runs to 18 residues. J was trimmed by 7 bases and V by 4 bases; bases with no gene match: 19. Written as DNA, the CDR3 is TGTGCCAGCAGTGGACGAGGGCTAGCGGGAACCTCTAGGGTGACCCAGTACTTC. This sequence encodes CASSGRGLAGTSRVTQYF.

The V call is TRBV9, the J call TRBJ1-2, with TRBD1 identical over 12 bases. The CDR3 has 16 amino acids. With 3 bases clipped from V and 4 bases from J, the junction kept 7 bases outside the gene matches. Germline CDR1 SGDLS, CDR2 YYNGEE. In DNA, the CDR3 is TGTGCCAGCAGCGAACCCGGGACAGGGGGCTTCTATGGCTACACCTTC. Translation: CASSEPGTGGFYGYTF.

The V and J genes are TRBV7-8 and TRBJ2-7; possibly TRBD1 or TRBD2 for D (5 bases each). Germline lookup yields CDR1 SGHVS and CDR2 FQNEAQ. This CDR3 comprises 13 residues. V was cut by 1 base and J by 6 bases, with 10 bases left in between. The DNA for the CDR3 is TGTGCCAGCAGCTTAGGTTCGAGGGGCGAGCAGTACTTC. Translated: CASSLGSRGEQYF.

This clonotype was recorded many times. The chain carries TRBV28 and TRBJ2-5; 9 positions agree with TRBD1. J lost 5 bases, V lost 1 base, and 8 bases had no gene match. The CDR3 has 16 residues. Germline CDR1 is MDHEN and CDR2 is SYDVKM. CDR3 sequence reads: CASSLSGTGPAETQYF. The CDR3, as DNA: TGTGCCAGCAGTTTATCCGGGACAGGGCCGGCGGAGACCCAGTACTTC. The complete variable domain, with remaining parts taken from reference TRBV28 and TRBJ2-5, reads DVKVTQSSRYLVKRTGEKVFLECVQDMDHENMFWYRQDPGLGLRLIYFSYDVKMKEKGDIPEGYSVSREKKERFSLILESASTNQTSMYLCASSLSGTGPAETQYFGPGTRLLVL.

This clonotype was detected only a few times. The V and J genes are TRBV4-1 and TRBJ2-2; D uncertain. Trimming took off 4 bases at V and 5 bases at J, with 14 bases between the two ends. Per the germline V gene, CDR1 is MGHRA and CDR2 is YSYEKL. The CDR3 length is 15 residues. The CDR3 region is CASSPRLVVTGELFF. The DNA for the CDR3 is TGCGCCAGCAGCCCCAGGCTTGTTGTAACCGGGGAGCTGTTTTTT.

In its sample, this clonotype was seen many times. The junction and the germline gene differ at one end; a read error may be behind it. This rearrangement joins TRBV12-3 or TRBV12-4 to TRBJ2-4; tentative D call: TRBD1 (6 bases). This CDR3 is built from 16 residues. DNA of the CDR3: TGTGCCAGCTCCCAGGGGCGGTGGGGACCCAAAAACATTAAGTACTTC. Protein product: CASSQGRWGPKNIKYF.

There are many counts of this clonotype. The rearrangement joins TRBV10-3 to TRBJ2-5; 7 bases are a match to TRBD1. The V segment lost 6 bases and the J segment 2 bases; nucleotides outside the gene matches: 3. Germline V lookup: CDR1 ENHRY, CDR2 SYGVKD. The CDR3 runs to 13 residues. The CDR3 DNA follows: TGTGCCATCAGGGTACAGGGGCAAGAGACCCAGTACTTC. This codes for CAIRVQGQETQYF.

The chain carries TRBV6-1 and TRBJ2-5; unclear D gene. CDR1 and CDR2 (germline): MNHNS, SASEGT. The ends were cut back, 4 bases at V and 8 bases at J, with 5 bases in the middle. This CDR3 region has 10 residues. This CDR3 is CASSGKTQYF. The CDR3 coding sequence is TGTGCCAGCAGTGGCAAAACCCAGTACTTC.

Of note for this clonotype: With a much larger clone just one base away, this may be a read error. Because the CDR3 is missing its conserved closing phenylalanine or tryptophan, this is likely a read error. The chain couples TRBV12-3 or TRBV12-4 to TRBJ1-1; D is ambiguous. V was cut by 4 bases and J by 4 bases, with 7 bases left in between. The CDR3 extends over 12 amino acids. CDR3 DNA: TGTGCCAGCAGTTGGTTGGGCACTGAAGCTTTCTAT. Protein: CASSWLGTEAFY.

This clonotype occurred many times. The chain couples TRBV28 to TRBJ1-5; D is possibly TRBD1 (5 bases). The CDR3 totals 17 residues. Trimming took 3 bases from V and 7 from J, leaving 22 bases between them. Per germline, CDR1 MDHEN and CDR2 SYDVKM. In nucleotides, the CDR3 is TGTGCCAGCAGTTTCCCCGACTTTCCCTCGAGGGGCCAGCCCCAGCATTTT. It specifies CASSFPDFPSRGQPQHF.

The rearrangement joins TRBV27 to TRBJ2-7; the D is unclear. The CDR3 is 15 residues long. V was pared by 0 bases and J by 0 bases, with 9 bases between. Germline CDR1 MNHEY, CDR2 SMNVEV (reference sequence). The CDR3 region is CASSLSYGFSYEQYF. CDR3 sequence (DNA): TGTGCCAGCAGTTTATCATACGGCTTCTCCTACGAGCAGTACTTC.

The V call is TRBV6-1, the J call TRBJ2-7, with D uncertain. Germline CDR1 and CDR2: MNHNS and SASEGT. Trimming removed 7 bases at V and 3 bases at J, with 16 bases between. The CDR3 spans 14 residues. This CDR3 reads CASTSGEANYEQYF. In nucleotides, the CDR3 is TGTGCCAGCACATCAGGCGAAGCAAACTACGAGCAGTACTTC.

This clonotype was counted ten times or more. This rearrangement joins TRBV19 to TRBJ2-7; possible D gene TRBD1, 6 bases. Trimming cost V 7 bases and J 0 bases, with 10 bases left between them. From germline, CDR1 is LNHDA and CDR2 SQIVND (reference sequence). This CDR3 has 13 amino acids. In nucleotides, the CDR3 is TGTGCCAGTACGGACAGTTACTCCTACGAGCAGTACTTC. It is translated as CASTDSYSYEQYF.

This clonotype was observed a handful of times. A much larger clone sits a single nucleotide away, making a read error possible. J is TRBJ2-7 and V is TRBV12-3 or TRBV12-4; no definite D call. This CDR3 has 13 residues. The CDR3 nucleotides are TGTGCCAGCAGTTTAGCACAAATCTACAAGCAGTACTTC. The encoded protein is CASSLAQIYKQYF.

The table lists this clonotype with many counts. CDR3 residues: CSGQLGQETQYF. CDR3 nucleotides: TGCAGTGGCCAACTAGGGCAAGAGACCCAGTACTTC. This chain uses TRBV20-1 with TRBJ2-5, with D possibly TRBD2 on 5 matching bases. Germline-derived CDR1 and CDR2 are DFQATT and SNEGSKA (reference sequence). The CDR3 loop spans 12 amino acids. Between the trimmed V and J ends, which lost 7 bases and 2 bases, there was a span of 11 bases.

In its sample, this clonotype was seen many times. DNA for the CDR3: TGTGCCAGCAGTATGGCGGCACAATTGAACTATGGCTACACCTTC. It is translated as CASSMAAQLNYGYTF. The gene calls are TRBV28 and TRBJ1-2, with D unclear. Trimming took off 5 bases at V and 2 bases at J, with 15 bases between the two ends. The CDR3 covers 15 residues. The germline gives CDR1 MDHEN, CDR2 SYDVKM.

V usage is TRBV6-1 and J usage is TRBJ1-5; 8 nucleotides agree with TRBD1. With 4 bases clipped from V and 5 bases from J, the junction kept 13 bases outside the gene matches. CDR1 and CDR2 from the germline V gene are MNHNS and SASEGT. There are 17 residues in the CDR3. The CDR3 DNA sequence: TGTGCCAGCAGTGGCGGGGGGGGGACAGGTGGTCATCAGCCCCAGCATTTT. Protein: CASSGGGGTGGHQPQHF.

In this sample, this clonotype turned up many times. The chain couples TRBV10-1 to TRBJ1-1; 8 nucleotides agree with TRBD1. CDR1 WNHNN and CDR2 SYGVQD come from the germline V gene (reference sequence). V was pared by 6 bases and J by 5 bases, with 8 bases of the junction left unmatched. There are 14 residues in the CDR3. The CDR3 DNA is TGCGCCAGCAGGACAGGGGCCAAAGAAACTGAAGCTTTCTTT. It encodes CASRTGAKETEAFF.

Here the CDR3 reads CASSLVVIYTTDGTDTQYF. CDR3 DNA: TGTGCCAGCAGCTTAGTTGTTATATATACGACAGATGGCACAGATACGCAGTATTTT. The chain employs TRBV11-3 and TRBJ2-3, with D perhaps matching TRBD1 (5 bases). CDR3 size: 19 residues. Germline assignment: CDR1 SGHNT and CDR2 YENEEA. Between the trimmed V and J ends, which lost 1 base and 1 base, there was a span of 21 bases. The full variable domain, rest sourced from reference TRBV11-3 and TRBJ2-3, is EAGVVQSPRYKIIEKKQPVAFWCNPISGHNTLYWYLQNLGQGPELLIRYENEEAVDDSQLPKDRFSAERLKGVDSTLKIQPAELGDSAVYLCASSLVVIYTTDGTDTQYFGPGTRLTVL.

V and J are TRBV5-1 and TRBJ2-7; TRBD1 matches at 9 bases. J was trimmed by 1 base and V by 0 bases; bases with no gene match: 8. Germline V gene lookup returns CDR1 SGHRS and CDR2 YFSETQ. The CDR3 sequence is 17 residues long. Written as DNA, the CDR3 is TGCGCCAGCAGCTTGGGGCCCCCGGGACAGGGATCCTACGAGCAGTACTTC. Its protein is CASSLGPPGQGSYEQYF.

J is TRBJ2-5 and V is TRBV24-1; TRBD1 matches at 8 bases. Unmatched junction bases numbered 1, after V lost 1 base and J lost 1 base. Germline loops: CDR1 KGHDR, CDR2 SFDVKD. CDR3 length equals 15 residues. CDR3 coding DNA: TGTGCCACCAGTGATTTAGGGACAGGCCAAGAGACCCAGTACTTC. This sequence encodes CATSDLGTGQETQYF.

This clonotype has a count of ten or more. The chain carries TRBV15 and TRBJ2-2, with TRBD2 matching over 10 bases. CDR3 length: 16 residues. Germline V CDR1 and CDR2: LNHNV, YYDKDF (reference sequence). V shed 0 bases, J shed 9 bases, and the junction held 7 bases outside the gene matches. CDR3 protein: CATSRDPGTSDRELFF. The CDR3 nucleotides are TGTGCCACCAGCAGAGATCCCGGGACTAGCGATAGGGAGCTGTTTTTT.